Shown below are 10 T cell receptor beta chains from a single sample sequenced in a study of cytomegalovirus exposure and HLA in healthy donors. The primer mix had 60 Vbeta and 13 Jbeta primers. The data were produced by immunoSEQ multiplex PCR, yet TCRdb's version contains in-frame clones alone and is incomplete. This table holds approximately 150,000 clones, more than 60% found once. What was sequenced was PBMCs. The receptors were gathered from a human donor in good health.

This clone occurred a few times. The genes are TRBV7-8 and TRBJ1-1; 7 bases line up with TRBD1. The CDR3 sequence is 15 residues long. V was clipped by 5 bases and J by 1 base; unmatched bases: 7. Germline V lookup: CDR1 SGHVS, CDR2 FQNEAQ. The CDR3 DNA reads as TGTGCCAGCAGCCCCGTACAGGGGCCGAACACTGAAGCTTTCTTT. It is translated as CASSPVQGPNTEAFF.

V gene TRBV15 combines with J gene TRBJ2-1; maybe TRBD1 (6 bases). Germline values: CDR1 LNHNV, CDR2 YYDKDF (reference sequence). V lost 1 base and J 3 bases, leaving 10 bases between the germline ends. The CDR3 sequence is 15 residues long. The CDR3 nucleotides read TGTGCCACCAGCAGAGGGAGGACAGACTACAATGAGCAGTTCTTC. It codes for CATSRGRTDYNEQFF.

The chain is built from TRBV19 and TRBJ1-6, with 9 bases aligning to TRBD1. J lost 6 bases, V lost 7 bases, and 4 bases had no gene match. This CDR3 has 14 amino acids. Germline V gene data show CDR1 as LNHDA and CDR2 as SQIVND (reference sequence). CDR3: CASTTTGGNSPLHF. CDR3 sequence (DNA): TGTGCCAGTACCACGACAGGGGGTAATTCACCCCTCCACTTT.

The chain joins TRBV6-6 to TRBJ1-2, with D perhaps TRBD1 (5 bases). Trimming took 7 bases from V and 3 from J, leaving 21 bases between them. Germline V gene data show CDR1 as MNHNY and CDR2 as SVGAGI (reference sequence). The CDR3 is 16 amino acids. The DNA for the CDR3 is TGTGCCAGCACCGAAACGGATACTGCAGGGCACTATGGCTACACCTTC. It yields the protein CASTETDTAGHYGYTF.

V is TRBV4-3 and J is TRBJ1-1; the match to TRBD1 covers 8 bases. With 1 base clipped from V and 1 base from J, the junction kept 5 bases outside the gene matches. CDR1 and CDR2 from the germline V gene are LGHNA and YSLEER. The CDR3 has 16 residues. The CDR3 DNA follows: TGCGCCAGCAGCCAAGGGCAGGGGGCTGGGAACACTGAAGCTTTCTTT. Translating it yields CASSQGQGAGNTEAFF.

The rearrangement uses TRBV13 and TRBJ1-1, with D uncertain. Per germline, CDR1 PRHDT and CDR2 FYEKMQ (reference sequence). This CDR3 comprises 11 residues. V was trimmed by 5 bases and J by 6 bases, leaving 7 bases between them. For the CDR3, the DNA is TGTGCCAGCAGCGCCGAGTCTGAAGCTTTCTTT. Residues: CASSAESEAFF.

The rearrangement uses TRBV10-3 and TRBJ1-4, with 8 bases lining up with TRBD1. Germline trimming cut 8 bases from V and 5 bases from J; bases unmatched to any gene: 4. Germline assignment: CDR1 ENHRY and CDR2 SYGVKD. The CDR3 sequence is 13 residues long. The CDR3 loop reads CAIGTGGNEKLFF. CDR3 DNA: TGTGCCATCGGAACAGGGGGAAATGAAAAACTGTTTTTT.

The chain combines TRBV9 with TRBJ2-3, with D unresolved. V was clipped by 0 bases and J by 6 bases, with 5 bases between them. The CDR3 runs 12 residues. Germline assignment: CDR1 SGDLS and CDR2 YYNGEE. CDR3 bases: TGTGCCAGCAGCGTAGACATGGATACGCAGTATTTT. The encoded protein is CASSVDMDTQYF. The entire variable domain, with the rest obtained from reference TRBV9 and TRBJ2-3, is as follows: DSGVTQTPKHLITATGQRVTLRCSPRSGDLSVYWYQQSLDQGLQFLIQYYNGEERAKGNILERFSAQQFPDLHSELNLSSLELGDSALYFCASSVDMDTQYFGPGTRLTVL.

This clone occurred once. The rearrangement links TRBV7-6 to TRBJ1-6; 9 bases agree with TRBD1. With 5 bases clipped from V and 10 bases from J, the junction kept 6 bases outside the gene matches. Germline V gene sequence: CDR1 SGHVS, CDR2 FNYEAQ. CDR3 length: 14 residues. For the CDR3, the DNA is TGTGCCAGCAGCCGAGGGGGACAGGGCTCACCCCTCCACTTT. Translation: CASSRGGQGSPLHF.

J is TRBJ2-6 and V is TRBV7-6; 7 bases map to TRBD1. The CDR3 consists of 16 residues. Germline trimming cut 5 bases from V and 1 base from J; bases unmatched to any gene: 5. Germline V gene lookup returns CDR1 SGHVS and CDR2 FNYEAQ. CDR3 sequence reads: CASSPRQGSGANVLTF. The DNA of the CDR3 is TGTGCCAGCAGCCCTCGACAGGGTTCTGGGGCCAACGTCCTGACTTTC.